This T cell receptor beta chain was recovered during a study of post-analysis software for immune sequencing data. Study-level findings and limits: Controls had significantly higher normalized Chao1 diversity than multiple sclerosis patients. In patients, TRBV5-6, TRBV5-1 and TRBV20-1 belonged to four or five TRBV segments found more frequently than in controls.

Germline CDR1 is SGHTA and CDR2 is FQGNSA. The CDR3 runs 15 residues. Carried by the TCR beta cDNA libraries were unique molecular identifiers. TCRdb reanalysed the PCR reads using MiXCR and keeps one entry per CDR3 protein. The top ten hold 9% to 14% of the sample, which has approximately 460,000 distinct CDR3 sequences, nearly 45% seen once. On this clonotype itself: Its antigen is still unknown. At one boundary the junction diverges from the germline segment, which might be a read error.

This TCR was recovered from a girl aged 10 to 17 with multiple sclerosis. The rearrangement uses TRBV7-2 and TRBJ2-3, with D possibly TRBD1 on 5 matching bases. The source material was blood. DNA for the CDR3: TGTGCCAGCAGCCCTCAAATGGCTTCCACAGGTACGCAGTATTTT. Translating it yields CASSPQMASTGTQYF.